This T cell receptor beta chain was sequenced for a study of T cells in Graves' hyperthyroidism and ophthalmopathy. Deletions cut 4 bases from V and 1 base from J, with 15 bases between. CDR1 and CDR2 (germline): SGHDN, FVKESK. This CDR3 region has 16 residues. The investigators amplified TCR beta CDR3 regions from RNA transcripts. The HTBI primer set drove a first-round RT-PCR of the TCR CDR3. MiXCR, run by TCRdb on the multiplex PCR reads, gives a single entry per CDR3 protein. Of roughly 350,000 distinct CDR3 sequences in the sample, about 15% were seen once. This clonotype was counted at least ten times.

This receptor was obtained from a young woman with Graves' hyperthyroidism. Specimen: blood. The V call is TRBV14, the J call TRBJ2-3, with D possibly matching TRBD2 (5 bases). The chain's CDR3 is CASSRRGPGGTDTQYF. CDR3 bases: TGTGCCAGCAGCCGCCGAGGGCCAGGAGGCACAGATACGCAGTATTTT.